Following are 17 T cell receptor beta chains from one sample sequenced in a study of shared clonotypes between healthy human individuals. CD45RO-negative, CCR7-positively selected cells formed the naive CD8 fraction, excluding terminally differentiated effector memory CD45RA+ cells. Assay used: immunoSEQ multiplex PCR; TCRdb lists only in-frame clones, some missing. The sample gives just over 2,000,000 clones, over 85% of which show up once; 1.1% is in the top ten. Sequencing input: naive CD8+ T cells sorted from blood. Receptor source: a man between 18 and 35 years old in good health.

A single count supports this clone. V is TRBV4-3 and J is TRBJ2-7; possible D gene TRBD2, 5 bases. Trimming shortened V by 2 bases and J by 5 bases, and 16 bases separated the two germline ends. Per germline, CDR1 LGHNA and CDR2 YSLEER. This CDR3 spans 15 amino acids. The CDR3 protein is CASSQTTSRVDEQYF. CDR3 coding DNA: TGCGCCAGCAGCCAAACCACTAGTCGTGTCGACGAGCAGTACTTC.

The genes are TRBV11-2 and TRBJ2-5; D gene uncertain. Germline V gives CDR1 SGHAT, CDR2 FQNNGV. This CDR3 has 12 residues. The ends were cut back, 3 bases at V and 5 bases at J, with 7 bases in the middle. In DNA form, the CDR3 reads TGTGCCAGCAGCTTTCCCGGGGAGACCCAGTACTTC. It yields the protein CASSFPGETQYF.

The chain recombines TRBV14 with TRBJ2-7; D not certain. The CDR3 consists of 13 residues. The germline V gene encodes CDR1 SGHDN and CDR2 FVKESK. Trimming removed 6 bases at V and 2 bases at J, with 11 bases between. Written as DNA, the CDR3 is TGTGCCAGCAGGGAGATAGGGACCTACGAGCAGTACTTC. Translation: CASREIGTYEQYF.

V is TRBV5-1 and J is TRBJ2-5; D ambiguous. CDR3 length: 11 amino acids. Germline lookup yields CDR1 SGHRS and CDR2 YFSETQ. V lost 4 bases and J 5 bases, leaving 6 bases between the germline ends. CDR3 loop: CASSHGETQYF. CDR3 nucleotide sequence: TGCGCCAGCAGCCACGGTGAGACCCAGTACTTC.

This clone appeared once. As DNA, the CDR3 is TGTGCCAGCAGCCCAAAACCGGGACTAGCGGGAGTAGATGACAATGAGCAGTTCTTC. Its translation: CASSPKPGLAGVDDNEQFF. The chain joins TRBV5-4 to TRBJ2-1, with 14 bases matching TRBD2. Germline V gene data show CDR1 as SGHNT and CDR2 as YYREEE (reference sequence). V dropped 4 bases and J dropped 5; count of bases not matched to a gene: 14. CDR3 length: 19 amino acids. Complete variable domain (other parts from reference TRBV5-4 and TRBJ2-1): ETGVTQSPTHLIKTRGQQVTLRCSSQSGHNTVSWYQQALGQGPQFIFQYYREEENGRGNFPPRFSGLQFPNYSSELNVNALELDDSALYLCASSPKPGLAGVDDNEQFFGPGTRLTVL.

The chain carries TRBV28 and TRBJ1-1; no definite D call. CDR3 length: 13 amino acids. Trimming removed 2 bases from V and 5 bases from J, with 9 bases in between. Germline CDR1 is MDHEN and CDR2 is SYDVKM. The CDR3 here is CASSLGRWTEAFF. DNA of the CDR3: TGTGCCAGCAGTTTAGGCCGCTGGACTGAAGCTTTCTTT.

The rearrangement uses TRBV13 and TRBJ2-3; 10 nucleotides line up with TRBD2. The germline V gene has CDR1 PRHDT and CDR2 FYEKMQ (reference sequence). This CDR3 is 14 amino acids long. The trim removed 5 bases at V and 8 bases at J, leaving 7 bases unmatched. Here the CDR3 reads CASSEGTSDGTQYF. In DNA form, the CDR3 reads TGTGCCAGCAGCGAAGGGACTAGCGACGGTACGCAGTATTTT.

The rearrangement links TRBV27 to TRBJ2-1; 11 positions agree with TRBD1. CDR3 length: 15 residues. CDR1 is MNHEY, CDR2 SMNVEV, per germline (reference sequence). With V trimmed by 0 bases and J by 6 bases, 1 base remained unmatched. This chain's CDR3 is CASSLSGTGGNEQFF. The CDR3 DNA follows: TGTGCCAGCAGTTTATCCGGGACAGGGGGCAATGAGCAGTTCTTC.

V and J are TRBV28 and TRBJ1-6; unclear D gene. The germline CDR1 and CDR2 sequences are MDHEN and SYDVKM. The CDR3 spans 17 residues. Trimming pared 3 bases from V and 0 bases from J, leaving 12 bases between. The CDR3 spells CASSFPLLSSYNSPLHF. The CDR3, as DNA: TGTGCCAGCAGTTTTCCTTTACTCAGCTCCTATAATTCACCCCTCCACTTT.

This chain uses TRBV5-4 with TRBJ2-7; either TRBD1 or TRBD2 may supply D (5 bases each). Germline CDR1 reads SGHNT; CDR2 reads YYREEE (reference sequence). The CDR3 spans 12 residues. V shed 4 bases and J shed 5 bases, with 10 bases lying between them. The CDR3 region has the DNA TGTGCCAGCAGCAGGGACCCTGACGAGCAGTACTTC. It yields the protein CASSRDPDEQYF.

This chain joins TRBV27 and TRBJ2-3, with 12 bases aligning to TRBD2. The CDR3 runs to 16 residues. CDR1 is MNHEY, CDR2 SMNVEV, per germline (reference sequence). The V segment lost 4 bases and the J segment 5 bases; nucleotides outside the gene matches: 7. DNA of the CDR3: TGTGCCAGCAGTTCCCTAGCGGGGGGGCCGAAAGATACGCAGTATTTT. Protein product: CASSSLAGGPKDTQYF.

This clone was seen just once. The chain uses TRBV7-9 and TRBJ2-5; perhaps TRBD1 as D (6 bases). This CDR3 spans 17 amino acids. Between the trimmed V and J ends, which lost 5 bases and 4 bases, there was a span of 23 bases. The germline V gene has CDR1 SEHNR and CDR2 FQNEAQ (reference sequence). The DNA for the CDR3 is TGTGCCAGCAGCCCCGCACGTGGGCAGGGGAAGGGAGAGACCCAGTACTTC. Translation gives CASSPARGQGKGETQYF. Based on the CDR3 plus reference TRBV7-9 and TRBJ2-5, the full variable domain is DTGVSQNPRHKITKRGQNVTFRCDPISEHNRLYWYRQTLGQGPEFLTYFQNEAQLEKSRLLSDRFSAERPKGSFSTLEIQRTEQGDSAMYLCASSPARGQGKGETQYFGPGTRLLVL.

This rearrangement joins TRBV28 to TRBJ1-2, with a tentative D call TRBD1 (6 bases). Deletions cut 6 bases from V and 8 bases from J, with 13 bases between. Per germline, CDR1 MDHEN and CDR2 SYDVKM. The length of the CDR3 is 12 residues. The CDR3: CASSPGTTGYTF. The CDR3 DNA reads TGTGCCAGCAGCCCCGGGACAACAGGCTACACCTTC.

The CDR3 bases are TGTGCCAGCACCACCGGACCGGGACTGCCCTACAATGAGCAGTTCTTC. This translates into CASTTGPGLPYNEQFF. The chain couples TRBV27 to TRBJ2-1; D perhaps matches TRBD2 (6 bases). The germline V gene encodes CDR1 MNHEY and CDR2 SMNVEV (reference sequence). Trimming took off 7 bases at V and 2 bases at J, with 18 bases between the two ends. The length of the CDR3 is 16 residues.

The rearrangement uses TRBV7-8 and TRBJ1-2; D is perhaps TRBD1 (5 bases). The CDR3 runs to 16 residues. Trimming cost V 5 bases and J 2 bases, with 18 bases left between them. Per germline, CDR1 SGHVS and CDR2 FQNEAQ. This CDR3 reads CASSHVGTGINYGYTF. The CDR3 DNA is TGTGCCAGCAGCCACGTCGGGACGGGGATCAACTATGGCTACACCTTC. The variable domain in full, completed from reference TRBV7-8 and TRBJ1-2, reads GAGVSQSPRYKVAKRGQDVALRCDPISGHVSLFWYQQALGQGPEFLTYFQNEAQLDKSGLPSDRFFAERPEGSVSTLKIQRTQQEDSAVYLCASSHVGTGINYGYTFGSGTRLTVV.

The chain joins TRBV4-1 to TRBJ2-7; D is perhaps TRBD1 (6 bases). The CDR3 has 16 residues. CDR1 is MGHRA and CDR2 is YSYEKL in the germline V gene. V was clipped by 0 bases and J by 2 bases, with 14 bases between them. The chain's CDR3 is CASSQESVTGAYEQYF. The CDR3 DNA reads TGCGCCAGCAGCCAAGAGTCCGTGACAGGAGCCTACGAGCAGTACTTC.

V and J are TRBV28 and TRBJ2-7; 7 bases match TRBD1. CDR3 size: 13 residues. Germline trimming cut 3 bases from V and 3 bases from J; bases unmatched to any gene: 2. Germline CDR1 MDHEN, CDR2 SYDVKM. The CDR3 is CASSLGQYYEQYF. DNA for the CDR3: TGTGCCAGCAGTTTGGGACAGTACTACGAGCAGTACTTC.